This T cell receptor (beta chain) derives from a study of early T cells in non-severe SARS-CoV-2 infection. Study summary: Sequencing input comprised bulk RNA from unsorted whole blood; chain pairing was not available.

Attachment of unique molecular identifiers to individual cDNA molecules was performed. TCRdb ran MiXCR on the 5' RACE reads and lists one entry per CDR3 protein. The sample yields more than 50,000 distinct CDR3 sequences, less than 15% seen once. This clonotype was observed a single time. Germline V lookup: CDR1 MNHNS, CDR2 SASEGT. This CDR3 region has 15 residues. Germline trimming cut 5 bases from V and 3 bases from J; bases unmatched to any gene: 6. V usage is TRBV6-1 and J usage is TRBJ2-7; 11 bases fit TRBD1. The clonotype was recovered from an adult who was a healthcare worker with PCR-confirmed SARS-CoV-2 infection or an uninfected control (not recorded which). This sample comprised whole blood, obtained at baseline. CDR3 residues: CASSQDRGQSYEQYF. CDR3 sequence (DNA): TGTGCCAGCAGTCAGGACAGGGGGCAGAGCTACGAGCAGTACTTC.